The present entry profiles one TCR beta chain with its context. Only in-frame clones appear in the TCRdb table, and some are missing; sequencing was by immunoSEQ multiplex PCR. Of fewer than 30,000 clones detected, around 77% appear once; the ten largest clones hold 13%. Sample treatment: randomized to nivolumab then ipilimumab (arm A) or the reverse (arm B). DNA-damaging chemotherapy had not been given to any patient beforehand. PBMC sorting kept live CD3+CD8+ cells without CD19 or CD56. The data were obtained in a study of sequential checkpoint blockade in melanoma. Study information: First-line arms were nivolumab then ipilimumab, or the reverse, randomized 1:1. Both treatment sequences were followed by maintenance nivolumab.

Specimen: CD8+ T cells sorted from blood (inferred from file names), collected from a patient given nivolumab and ipilimumab in sequence. The sequence was collected from a human donor with melanoma.

DNA for the CDR3: TGTGCCATCAGCCGACGCGAGGACACTGAAGCTTTCTTT. Its protein product is CAISRREDTEAFF. The genes are TRBV10-3 and TRBJ1-1; D ambiguous. V shed 6 bases and J shed 3 bases, with 11 bases lying between them. From germline, CDR1 is ENHRY and CDR2 SYGVKD. The CDR3 runs 13 residues.